This T cell receptor (beta chain) was recorded in a study of cytomegalovirus exposure and HLA in healthy donors. Assay used: immunoSEQ multiplex PCR; TCRdb lists only in-frame clones, some missing. The table lists about 220,000 clones, roughly 88% of them singletons. Germline V gene data show CDR1 as SGHRS and CDR2 as YFSETQ. The CDR3 sequence is 15 residues long. V was trimmed by 0 bases and J by 5 bases, leaving 15 bases between them. The sequence was collected from a young woman in good health and CMV-seropositive. This chain uses TRBV5-1 with TRBJ2-7; D is uncertain. Sequencing input: PBMCs. In DNA, the CDR3 is TGCGCCAGCAGCTTGGGCCTGGTGGTTTTAAACGAGCAGTACTTC. Translation gives CASSLGLVVLNEQYF.